This T cell receptor (beta chain) was captured by sequencing in a study of blood T cells in healthy people across ages. The V gene's germline CDR1 is SQVTM and CDR2 ANQGSEA. V gave up 7 bases and J gave up 2 bases, with 11 bases separating them. This CDR3 spans 12 amino acids. The authors ran a second PCR of about 7 to 12 cycles using a sample-barcoded 5' primer and a J-beta primer mix. TCRdb reprocessed the 5' RACE reads with MiXCR, giving one entry per CDR3 protein. The data contain fewer than 2,000,000 distinct CDR3 sequences, 30% to 40% of them singletons. This clonotype has at least ten counts. This chain links TRBV29-1 with TRBJ2-5, with no clear D. This TCR was sampled from a woman under 40 in good health. Sequencing was carried out using blood. CDR3 sequence: CSASKTQETQYF. Written as DNA, the CDR3 is TGCAGCGCTTCGAAGACACAAGAGACCCAGTACTTC.